This T cell receptor (beta chain) appears in the sequencing data of a study of regulatory T cells in long-lasting Graves disease. Germline loops: CDR1 ENHRY, CDR2 SYGVKD. This CDR3 contains 14 residues. The V end lost 3 bases, the J end lost 1 base, and 9 bases lay between the germline ends. Building of the TCR beta libraries involved iRepertoire HTBI primers and Arm-PCR of CDR3 regions. TCRdb independently ran MiXCR on the multiplex PCR reads; one entry per CDR3 protein. The data show roughly 610,000 distinct CDR3 sequences, less than 20% seen once. Time point described: newly diagnosed GD, antithyroid drugs for less than 3 months. PBMC-derived RNA was used for the TCR library. These data also featured in a second study, about T cells in Graves' hyperthyroidism and ophthalmopathy.

The origin of this receptor is a woman younger than 45 with Graves disease. This sample comprised peripheral blood mononuclear cells (PBMCs), obtained at new diagnosis, from a patient treated with antithyroid drugs. The chain is built from TRBV10-3 and TRBJ2-5; maybe TRBD1 (5 bases). The chain's CDR3 is CAISDGQGQETQYF. DNA of the CDR3: TGTGCCATCAGTGACGGGCAGGGCCAAGAGACCCAGTACTTC.